Following are 20 T cell receptor beta chains from one sample sequenced in a study of metastatic and nonmetastatic thyroid tumors. MiXCR reprocessed the PCR reads for TCRdb. This table has roughly 10,000 clones, approximately 34% appearing once. Patients underwent thyroid surgery, and none had received any treatment before it. The sequencing input was tumor tissue. The receptor source for this set is a female donor with papillary thyroid cancer or a benign thyroid nodule (not recorded which). Some clones in this sample may be carry-over from other donors' samples.

The chain recombines TRBV30 with TRBJ2-2, with 8 bases lining up with TRBD2. V was clipped by 5 bases and J by 1 base; unmatched bases: 6. The CDR3 runs 15 residues. CDR1 is GTSNPN and CDR2 is SVGIG in the germline V gene (reference sequence). The CDR3 DNA reads TGTGCCTGGCAACTAGCGGCTCTGAACACCGGGGAGCTGTTTTTT. This sequence encodes CAWQLAALNTGELFF. Combining the CDR3 with reference TRBV30 and TRBJ2-2 gives the whole variable domain SQTIHQWPATLVQPVGSPLSLECTVEGTSNPNLYWYRQAAGRGLQLLFYSVGIGQISSEVPQNLSASRPQDRQFILSSKKLLLSDSGFYLCAWQLAALNTGELFFGEGSRLTVL.

This clone was found many times. V and J are TRBV14 and TRBJ1-6, with TRBD1 identical over 8 bases. The V segment lost 7 bases and the J segment 3 bases; nucleotides outside the gene matches: 5. Germline V gene lookup returns CDR1 SGHDN and CDR2 FVKESK. The CDR3 spans 15 residues. The CDR3 nucleotides are TGTGCCAGCACCGCAGGGGGCAACTATAATTCACCCCTCCACTTT. Its protein is CASTAGGNYNSPLHF.

A word on this clone: At one of its ends the junction is not consistent with the germline gene, which may arise from a read error. This rearrangement joins TRBV27 to TRBJ2-1; D remains unclear. Germline assignment: CDR1 MNHEY and CDR2 SMNVEV (reference sequence). This CDR3 is 12 amino acids long. CDR3 region: CASSDLSSEQLF. The CDR3 coding sequence is TGTGCCAGCTCCGACCTAAGTAGTGAGCAGCTCTTC.

The rearrangement joins TRBV27 to TRBJ1-1; a weak D match, TRBD1 (6 bases). This CDR3 region has 13 residues. The V end lost 1 base, the J end lost 8 bases, and 11 bases lay between the germline ends. CDR1 and CDR2 from the germline V gene are MNHEY and SMNVEV (reference sequence). The CDR3 region is CASSLFRGGEAFF. The DNA of the CDR3 is TGTGCCAGCAGTTTATTCAGGGGCGGGGAAGCTTTCTTT.

The chain links TRBV6-4 to TRBJ2-1; 8 nucleotides agree with TRBD2. The germline V gene has CDR1 MRHNA and CDR2 SNTAGT. The J segment lost 6 bases and the V segment lost 2 bases, leaving 6 bases of the junction unmatched. CDR3 length: 15 residues. This CDR3 is CASSDELAVPNEQFF. The CDR3 DNA is TGTGCCAGCAGTGACGAACTAGCGGTACCCAATGAGCAGTTCTTC.

The chain uses TRBV6-1 and TRBJ1-2; D might be TRBD1 (6 bases). Trimming shortened V by 6 bases and J by 3 bases, and 20 bases separated the two germline ends. Germline assignment: CDR1 MNHNS and CDR2 SASEGT. This CDR3 spans 16 amino acids. CDR3: CASRPLGAGAHYGYTF. The CDR3 coding sequence is TGTGCCAGCAGGCCACTGGGGGCAGGGGCACACTATGGCTACACCTTC.

CDR3 residues: CASSYRQGSTIYF. CDR3 in DNA: TGTGCCAGCAGTTACCGACAGGGTAGCACCATATATTTT. The chain recombines TRBV6-2 or TRBV6-3 with TRBJ1-3; 7 positions agree with TRBD1. V dropped 2 bases and J dropped 9; count of bases not matched to a gene: 4. In germline, CDR1 is MNHEY, CDR2 SVGEGT. This CDR3 has 13 amino acids.

The chain combines TRBV5-1 with TRBJ2-1, with a possible D match to TRBD2 (6 bases). Germline V gives CDR1 SGHRS, CDR2 YFSETQ. The CDR3 runs 14 residues. Trimming shortened V by 0 bases and J by 6 bases, and 10 bases separated the two germline ends. The CDR3 here is CASSLVNGGNEQFF. The CDR3 nucleotides are TGCGCCAGCAGCTTGGTAAACGGGGGCAATGAGCAGTTCTTC.

This chain uses TRBV12-3 or TRBV12-4 with TRBJ2-7; no firm D call. Trimming removed 1 base at V and 4 bases at J, with 8 bases between. The length of the CDR3 is 13 residues. The CDR3 DNA is TGTGCCAGCAGTTTAGGCCAGGAATACGAGCAGTACTTC. Translating it yields CASSLGQEYEQYF.

In its sample, this clone was seen many times. The genes are TRBV7-2 and TRBJ2-1; 10 bases agree with TRBD1. This CDR3 has 16 amino acids. Germline CDR1 and CDR2: SGHTA and FQGNSA. Trimming cost V 2 bases and J 4 bases; bases outside gene matches: 5. CDR3 region: CASSLPTGGAYNEQFF. CDR3 sequence (DNA): TGTGCCAGCAGCTTACCGACAGGGGGCGCTTACAATGAGCAGTTCTTC.

By sample share, this clone is medium-sized (0.01 to 0.1%). Other nucleotide sequences in the sample specify the same CDR3. The V gene is TRBV28, the J gene TRBJ1-1; D is possibly TRBD1 (5 bases). Trimming took 6 bases from V and 8 from J, leaving 13 bases between them. Germline CDR1 MDHEN, CDR2 SYDVKM. This CDR3 spans 12 amino acids. The CDR3 spells CASSLTGVEAFF. The CDR3 DNA reads as TGTGCCAGCAGCCTTACGGGGGTGGAAGCTTTCTTT.

This clone was seen more than once but under ten times. This rearrangement joins TRBV6-1 to TRBJ2-1; 12 bases agree with TRBD2. The V gene end was trimmed by 3 bases and the J gene end by 6 bases; junction bases not matched to a gene: 3. Per the germline V gene, CDR1 is MNHNS and CDR2 is SASEGT. The CDR3 totals 15 residues. The CDR3: CASSEASGGANEQFF. The CDR3 DNA reads as TGTGCCAGCAGTGAGGCTAGCGGGGGGGCCAATGAGCAGTTCTTC.

J is TRBJ1-1 and V is TRBV20-1; D remains ambiguous. V gave up 2 bases and J gave up 5 bases, with 18 bases separating them. From germline, CDR1 is DFQATT and CDR2 SNEGSKA (reference sequence). The CDR3 runs 15 residues. The CDR3 reads CSARSSTATGTEAFF. The DNA for the CDR3 is TGCAGTGCTAGATCCTCGACCGCTACGGGAACTGAAGCTTTCTTT.

This clone is medium-sized (0.01 to 0.1%) by share. This chain connects TRBV2 to TRBJ2-2; D is perhaps TRBD2 (6 bases). The CDR3 spans 14 residues. V was shortened by 6 bases and J by 7 bases, with 15 bases between the two germline ends. Germline CDR1 reads SNHLY; CDR2 reads FYNNEI. CDR3 sequence (DNA): TGTGCCAGCAGGGACCGGGGGACGAGCGGGGAGCTGTTTTTT. Amino acid sequence: CASRDRGTSGELFF.

The V call is TRBV3-1, the J call TRBJ1-5; 7 positions match TRBD1. V was clipped by 4 bases and J by 7 bases; unmatched bases: 4. This CDR3 contains 13 residues. Germline CDR1 reads LGHDT; CDR2 reads YNNKEL (reference sequence). DNA of the CDR3: TGTGCCAGCAGCCGAGACAGGGTCCAGCCCCAGCATTTT. The encoded protein is CASSRDRVQPQHF.

This clone was picked up one time. This chain joins TRBV3-1 and TRBJ2-7; 12 bases match TRBD2. The CDR3 totals 16 residues. V shed 3 bases and J 4 bases; nucleotides not matched to a gene: 7. Germline assignment: CDR1 LGHDT and CDR2 YNNKEL (reference sequence). Here the CDR3 DNA reads TGTGCCAGCAGCCAGGGACTAGCGGGCGCGCTATACGAGCAGTACTTC. It codes for CASSQGLAGALYEQYF.

Many counts were recorded for this clone. The chain has TRBV10-3 and TRBJ1-3, with 8 bases fitting TRBD1. The CDR3 runs 15 residues. V shed 5 bases, J shed 0 bases, and the junction held 3 bases outside the gene matches. Germline CDR1 reads ENHRY; CDR2 reads SYGVKD. The CDR3 spells CAISMDRDSGNTIYF. Written as DNA, the CDR3 is TGTGCCATCAGTATGGACAGGGACTCTGGAAACACCATATATTTT.

The V call is TRBV10-1, the J call TRBJ2-3; D not resolved. With 6 bases removed from V and 4 bases from J, the gap between germline ends came to 29 bases. Germline values: CDR1 WNHNN, CDR2 SYGVQD (reference sequence). The CDR3 totals 19 residues. CDR3 DNA: TGCGCCAGCAGGATTCTAGAATCGTGGGAACATACCCACGCAGATACGCAGTATTTT. Residues: CASRILESWEHTHADTQYF.

By its share, this clone is medium-sized. V usage is TRBV11-3 and J usage is TRBJ2-2; no reliable D call. Germline lookup yields CDR1 SGHNT and CDR2 YENEEA. This CDR3 comprises 13 residues. The V end lost 5 bases, the J end lost 6 bases, and 10 bases lay between the germline ends. CDR3 in amino acids: CASSRYSSGELFF. In DNA form, the CDR3 reads TGTGCCAGCAGCCGATATTCGTCCGGGGAGCTGTTTTTT.

Only a few counts were recorded for this clone. The chain couples TRBV7-6 to TRBJ1-4; D gene unclear. The CDR3 runs to 12 residues. Germline values: CDR1 SGHVS, CDR2 FNYEAQ. Between the trimmed V and J ends, which lost 3 bases and 5 bases, there was a span of 4 bases. The CDR3 nucleotides are TGTGCCAGCAGCTTTGGGAATGAAAAACTGTTTTTT. As protein: CASSFGNEKLFF.